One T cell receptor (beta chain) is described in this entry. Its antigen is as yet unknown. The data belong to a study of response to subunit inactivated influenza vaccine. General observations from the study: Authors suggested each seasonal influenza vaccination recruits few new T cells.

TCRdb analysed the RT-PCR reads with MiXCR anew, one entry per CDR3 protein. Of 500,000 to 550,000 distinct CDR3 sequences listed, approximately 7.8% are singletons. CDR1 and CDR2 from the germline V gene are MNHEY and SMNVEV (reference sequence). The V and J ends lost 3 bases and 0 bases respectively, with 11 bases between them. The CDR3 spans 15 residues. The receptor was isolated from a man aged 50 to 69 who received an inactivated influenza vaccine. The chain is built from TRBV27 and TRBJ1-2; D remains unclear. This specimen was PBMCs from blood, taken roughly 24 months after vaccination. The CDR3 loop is CASSLIGGTNYGYTF. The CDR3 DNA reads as TGTGCCAGCAGTTTGATCGGTGGAACTAACTATGGCTACACCTTC.